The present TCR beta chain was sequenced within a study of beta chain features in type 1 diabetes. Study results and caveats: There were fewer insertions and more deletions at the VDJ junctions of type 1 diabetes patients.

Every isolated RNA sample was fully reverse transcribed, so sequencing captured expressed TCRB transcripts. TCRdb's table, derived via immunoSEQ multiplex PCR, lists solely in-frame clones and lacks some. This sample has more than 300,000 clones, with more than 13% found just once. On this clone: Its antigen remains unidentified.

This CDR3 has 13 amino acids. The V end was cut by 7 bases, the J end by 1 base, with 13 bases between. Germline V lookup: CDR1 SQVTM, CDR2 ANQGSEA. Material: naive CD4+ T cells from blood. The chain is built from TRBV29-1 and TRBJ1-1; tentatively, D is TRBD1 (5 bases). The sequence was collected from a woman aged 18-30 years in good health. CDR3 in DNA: TGCAGCGAAAGACAGAGGAGGAACACTGAAGCTTTCTTT. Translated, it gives CSERQRRNTEAFF. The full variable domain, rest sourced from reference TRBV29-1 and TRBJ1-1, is SAVISQKPSRDICQRGTSLTIQCQVDSQVTMMFWYRQQPGQSLTLIATANQGSEATYESGFVIDKFPISRPNLTFSTLTVSNMSPEDSSIYLCSERQRRNTEAFFGQGTRLTVV.